A single T cell receptor beta chain is shown here with its context. In the original analysis: Amplification with reference gene primers provided the estimates of nucleated cell counts. TCRdb's table, derived via immunoSEQ multiplex PCR, lists solely in-frame clones and lacks some. That table gives V, J and clone size, and the DNA gave D and trimming. The table has approximately 12,000 clones, roughly 82% seen once. This record belongs to a study of blood T cell repertoires in COVID-19. Study information: Donors in the United States, Italy and Spain gave samples during acute or convalescent COVID-19. The analysed material was cDNA or gDNA that came from T cells, B-cell-depleted T cells, or PBMCs.

The J segment lost 8 bases and the V segment lost 8 bases, leaving 4 bases of the junction unmatched. Germline CDR1 SEHNR, CDR2 FQNEAQ (reference sequence). The CDR3 consists of 12 residues. The chain carries TRBV7-9 and TRBJ2-1; 9 bases map to TRBD1. Sequencing used peripheral blood. The clonotype was recovered from a man at least 80 years old with acute or convalescent COVID-19. CDR3 sequence reads: CASGDRVDEQFF. The CDR3 DNA reads TGTGCCAGCGGGGACAGGGTCGATGAGCAGTTCTTC.